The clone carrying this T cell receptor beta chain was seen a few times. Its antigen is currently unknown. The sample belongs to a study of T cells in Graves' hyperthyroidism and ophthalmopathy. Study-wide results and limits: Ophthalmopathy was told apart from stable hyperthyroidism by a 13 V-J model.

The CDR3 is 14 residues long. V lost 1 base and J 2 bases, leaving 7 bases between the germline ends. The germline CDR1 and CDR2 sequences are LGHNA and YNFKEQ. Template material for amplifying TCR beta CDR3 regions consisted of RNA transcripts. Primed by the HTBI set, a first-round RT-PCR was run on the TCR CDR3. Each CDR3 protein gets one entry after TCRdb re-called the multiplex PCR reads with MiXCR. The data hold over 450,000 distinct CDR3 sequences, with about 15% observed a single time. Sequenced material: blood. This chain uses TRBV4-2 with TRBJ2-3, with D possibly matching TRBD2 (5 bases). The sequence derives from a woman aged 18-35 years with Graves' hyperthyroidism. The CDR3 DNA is TGTGCCAGCAGCCAAGGTAGCGCCACAGATACGCAGTATTTT. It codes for CASSQGSATDTQYF.